This TCR beta chain was identified during a study of human T cells and chemical hapten exposure (dated by TCRdb to the early 2020s). Describing the broader study: For sensitization, 2% DPC in acetone was applied to a roughly 2 cm by roughly 2 cm area of upper inner arm skin. Blood samples were taken from patients before sensitization (week 0) and then at 2, 6 and about 24 weeks after DPC sensitization. Patch testing on the upper back used Finn chambers containing 0.01% DPC, with scoring done after 6 days according to International Contact Dermatitis Research Group standards. Libraries were pooled for sequencing, and per-sample TCR yields varied mainly because of small differences in library volumes within the pool. Alopecia areata with under or over 50% scalp involvement, alopecia totalis and alopecia universalis were represented in the patient cohort, which was mostly female. Blood for TCR sequencing was provided by twenty-nine alopecia patients at one to four time points (pre-sensitization, 2, 6 and 24 weeks). Weekly therapeutic DPC doses were additionally applied to the scalp of patients throughout the roughly 23-week study period. Peripheral blood TCR repertoire changes were tracked in vivo in alopecia patients during primary and secondary sensitization to the hapten diphenylcyclopropenone (DPC).

Library generation was performed with RACE. This sample was sequenced with a NextSeq 500. Library preparation attached unique molecular identifiers to individual cDNA molecules for quantitative, reproducible TCR counting. Each blood RNA sample was used to sequence both TCR alpha and TCR beta chains. As for the authors' bioinformatics: A median of about 89,000 TCRs per sample was observed, with a range of about 23,224 to 690,600. V, J and CDR3 annotation of the TCR reads was carried out using the Decombinator software suite. For the PS versus PT1 abundance plots, all samples were subsampled to the same number of TCRs (28,000). Expanded TCRs were defined as absent before sensitization and observed at least eight times at the 2-week time point. Using fastp trimming at Q25 and MiXCR clonotype assembly, TCRdb reanalyzed the public sequencing data and kept in-frame beta chains. Each entry is one CDR3 protein sequence, shown with its most common DNA and genes. TCRdb's processing, not the authors', yielded these V and J calls. For this sample there are 71,000 or so distinct CDR3 sequences; 9.8% appear just once. In total, the top ten clones hold over 3% of the sample.

Points the paper makes about the study in general: Patch test score was positively correlated with the number of PT1 expanded TCRs, with significance at thresholds 8, 16 and 32 but not at 4. All patients had alopecia, a presumed autoimmune disease, so their immune response might differ from that of healthy individuals. Expanded TCRs formed significantly more large CDR3 similarity clusters than pre-sensitization or healthy control sets, consistent with antigen-driven responses. DPC sensitization did not change how many TCRs were above 1 in 1000 frequency, and no evidence was found of alterations in global repertoire structure. Repeated subsampling changed both the strength of the expansion versus patch-test correlation and the threshold at which the correlation became significant.

The germline V gene provides CDR1 SGHVS and CDR2 FNYEAQ. Trimming leaves V shorter by 3 bases and J shorter by 6 bases, with the junction holding 6 bases beyond the gene matches. Reading from cysteine to phenylalanine, the CDR3 counts 16 amino acids. The DNA shown is the 48-base CDR3, in frame from base 1. This clonotype was seen ten or more times. The antigen this receptor binds is unknown. No quality values exist for individual bases; no much larger clone is one base distant. Read against the paper, the sample's time point label means: patch test 1, 2 weeks after DPC sensitization. The meaning of the sample's treatment or condition label: therapeutic diphenylcyclopropenone sensitization with weekly scalp DPC. At every patch-test visit, the blood draw took place before the patch test was put on. Eligible patients were aged 18 to 70, diagnosed with alopecia, deemed suitable for DPC therapy, and excluded if pregnant. Total RNA was extracted from unfractionated whole blood that had been collected in Tempus Blood RNA tubes.

The specimen was whole blood, collected in connection with sensitization to the hapten diphenylcyclopropenone (DPC). The receptor was isolated from a woman aged 35 to 49 with alopecia areata. Some clones in this sample may be carry-over from other donors' samples. The sequence is built from TRBV7-6 and TRBJ2-2; 11 nucleotides in the junction match TRBD2. The CDR3 protein: CASSLGISGGAGELFF. The DNA reads as follows: TGTGCCAGCAGCTTGGGCATTAGCGGGGGGGCCGGGGAGCTGTTTTTT.